Included here is one T cell receptor beta chain sequence, with context. As yet, its antigen is unknown. This table comes from immunoSEQ multiplex PCR, and its TCRdb copy is limited to in-frame clones, with some not included. Of a few hundred thousand clones in the sample, roughly 84% were seen once. Germline CDR1 is SGHTA and CDR2 is FQGTGA. Trimming took off 5 bases at V and 9 bases at J, with 23 bases between the two ends. This CDR3 has 16 amino acids. Treatment: some 20 received Ad26.COV2.S at low or high dose, single or two shots; several received placebo; per-sample allocation not given. Following the first vaccine or placebo injection, samples were taken on day 63. In the vaccine, an Ad26 vector expressed the SARS-CoV-2 spike of the Wuhan strain. This record belongs to a study of Ad26.COV2.S vaccination and SARS-CoV-2 variants. Study-level information: Administration of Ad26.COV2.S was intramuscular, either once or twice 56 days apart. Findings of the study overall: Relative to placebo recipients, vaccine recipients exhibited elevated spike-specific TCR breadth.

The sample consisted of peripheral blood, taken in a trial of Ad26.COV2.S vaccine versus placebo. This clonotype was sampled from a person aged 18-65 years who received the Ad26.COV2.S COVID-19 vaccine or a placebo. The chain has TRBV7-3 and TRBJ2-1, with a possible D match to TRBD1 (7 bases). The CDR3: CASSPTLTGMGGEQFF. The CDR3 DNA follows: TGTGCCAGCAGCCCGACCTTGACAGGGATGGGGGGTGAGCAGTTCTTC.